The sequence of this T cell receptor (beta chain) was determined in a study of human T cells and chemical hapten exposure. Study details: In the roughly 23-week study, patients were dosed weekly with diphenylcyclopropenone on the scalp throughout. Study-level findings and limits: With regard to DPC sensitization, TCRs above 1 in 1000 frequency did not change.

This clonotype was recorded a few times. Its antigen remains unidentified. As for time point: patch test 1, 2 weeks after DPC sensitization. Noted treatment: therapeutic diphenylcyclopropenone sensitization with weekly scalp DPC. The CDR3 consists of 15 residues. Germline V gene sequence: CDR1 SGHRS, CDR2 YFSETQ. Losses at the gene ends were 4 bases for V and 5 bases for J; bases not matched to a gene: 10. Each cDNA molecule in the library carried unique molecular identifiers. TCRdb passed the RACE reads through MiXCR, listing each CDR3 protein once. The repertoire consists of about 340,000 distinct CDR3 sequences, with under 8% occurring once and the leading ten covering 8.4%.

The receptor comes from a young woman with alopecia areata. Some clones in this sample may be carry-over from other donors' samples. This chain uses TRBV5-1 with TRBJ2-5; 8 positions agree with TRBD2. The sample here was whole blood, taken in connection with sensitization to the hapten diphenylcyclopropenone (DPC). The CDR3 region has the DNA TGCGCCAGCAGCCATCAGAGGACTAGCTCCGAGACCCAGTACTTC. Its protein product is CASSHQRTSSETQYF.